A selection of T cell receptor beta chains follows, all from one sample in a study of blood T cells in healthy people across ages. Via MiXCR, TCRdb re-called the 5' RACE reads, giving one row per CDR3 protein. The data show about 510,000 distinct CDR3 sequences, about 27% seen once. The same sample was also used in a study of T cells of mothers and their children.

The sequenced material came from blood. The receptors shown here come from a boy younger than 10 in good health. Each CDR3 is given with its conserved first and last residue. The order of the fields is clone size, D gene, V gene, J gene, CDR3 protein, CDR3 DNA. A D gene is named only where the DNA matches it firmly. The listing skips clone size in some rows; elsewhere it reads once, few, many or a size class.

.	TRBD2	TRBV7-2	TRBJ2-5	CASSFPGLAGGPRFF	TGTGCCAGCAGCTTCCCGGGACTAGCGGGAGGGCCTCGGTTCTTC
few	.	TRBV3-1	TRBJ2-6	CASSQGRAGANVLTF	TGTGCCAGCAGCCAAGGGAGGGCTGGGGCCAACGTCCTGACTTTC
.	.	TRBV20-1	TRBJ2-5	CSVQGGGGAFETQYF	TGCAGTGTACAGGGGGGCGGGGGGGCCTTCGAGACCCAGTACTTC
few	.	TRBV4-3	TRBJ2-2	CASSDTGVNTGELFF	TGCGCCAGCAGTGATACCGGGGTGAACACCGGGGAGCTGTTTTTT
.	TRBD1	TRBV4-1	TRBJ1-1	CASSQVVPLRDRDSAFF	TGCGCCAGCAGCCAGGTCGTACCCCTTCGGGACAGGGATTCAGCTTTCTTT
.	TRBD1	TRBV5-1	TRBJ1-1	CASSQDRGGTEAFF	TGCGCCAGCAGCCAGGACAGGGGGGGCACTGAAGCTTTCTTT
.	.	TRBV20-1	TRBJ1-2	CSASVRGNYGYTF	TGCAGTGCTAGCGTCCGGGGGAACTATGGCTACACCTTC
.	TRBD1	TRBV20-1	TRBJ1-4	CSAAGGYNEKLFF	TGCAGTGCGGCAGGGGGCTACAATGAAAAACTGTTTTTT
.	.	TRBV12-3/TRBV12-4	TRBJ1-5	CASSLRAPNQPQHF	TGTGCCAGCAGTTTAAGGGCCCCCAATCAGCCCCAGCATTTT
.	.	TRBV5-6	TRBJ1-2	CASSFPGLATYGYTF	TGTGCCAGCAGCTTCCCGGGCCTGGCGACGTATGGCTACACCTTC
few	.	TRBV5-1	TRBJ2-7	CASSLGLRGPTYEQYF	TGCGCCAGCAGCTTGGGTCTGCGGGGGCCAACCTACGAGCAGTACTTC
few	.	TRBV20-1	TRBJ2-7	CSARAGGYEQYF	TGCAGTGCTAGAGCAGGAGGCTACGAGCAGTACTTC
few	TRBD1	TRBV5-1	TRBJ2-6	CASSWGQGNSGANVLTF	TGCGCCAGCAGCTGGGGACAGGGCAACTCTGGGGCCAACGTCCTGACTTTC
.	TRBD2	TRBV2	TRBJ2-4	CASITVRGDENIQYF	TGTGCCAGCATCACCGTACGGGGGGATGAAAACATTCAGTACTTC
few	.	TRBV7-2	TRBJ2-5	CASSLPGNVGFF	TGTGCCAGCAGCTTACCGGGAAATGTGGGGTTCTTC
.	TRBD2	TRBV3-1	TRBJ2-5	CASSQGDSGANQETQYF	TGTGCCAGCAGCCAAGGAGATAGCGGGGCCAACCAAGAGACCCAGTACTTC
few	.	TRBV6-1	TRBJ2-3	CASSYAPSTSTDTQYF	TGTGCCAGCAGTTACGCGCCTAGTACTAGCACAGATACGCAGTATTTT
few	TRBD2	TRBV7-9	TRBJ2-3	CASSLGGRSDTQYF	TGTGCCAGCAGCTTAGGCGGGAGGTCAGATACGCAGTATTTT
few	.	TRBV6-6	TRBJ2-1	CASSRDADYNEQFF	TGTGCCAGCAGTAGGGACGCCGACTACAATGAGCAGTTCTTC
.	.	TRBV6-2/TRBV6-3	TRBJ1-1	CATYLGLGGEAFF	TGTGCCACATACCTCGGACTCGGTGGAGAAGCTTTCTTT